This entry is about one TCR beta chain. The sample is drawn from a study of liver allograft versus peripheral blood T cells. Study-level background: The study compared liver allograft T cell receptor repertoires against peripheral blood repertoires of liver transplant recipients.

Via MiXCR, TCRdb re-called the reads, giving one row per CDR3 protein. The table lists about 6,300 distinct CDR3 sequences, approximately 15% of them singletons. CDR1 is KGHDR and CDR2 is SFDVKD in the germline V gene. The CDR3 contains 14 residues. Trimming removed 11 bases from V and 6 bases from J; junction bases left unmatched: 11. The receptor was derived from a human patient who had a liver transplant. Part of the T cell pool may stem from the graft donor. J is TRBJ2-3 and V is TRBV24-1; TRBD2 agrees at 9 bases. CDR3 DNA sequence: TGTGCCATCGGAGGCGGGGGGGGGCAGGATACGCAGTATTTT. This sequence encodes CAIGGGGGQDTQYF.